This TCR beta chain originates from a study of T cell responses to AZD1222 COVID-19 vaccine. Regarding the study as a whole: Only a handful of people who got AZD1222 tested seropositive at baseline.

This clone showed up just once. The target antigen is unknown. Germline values: CDR1 SGHDT, CDR2 YYEEEE. Trimming took 1 base from V and 3 from J, leaving 14 bases between them. The CDR3 sequence is 17 residues long. Produced via immunoSEQ multiplex PCR; TCRdb's table is partial and in-frame only. This table holds 140,000 to 150,000 clones, 80% to 85% found once. The sample consisted of peripheral blood, taken on day 0 of MenACWY control vaccination. This clonotype originated in an adult in good health. This rearrangement joins TRBV5-6 to TRBJ1-6; D gene ambiguous. The CDR3 sequence is CASSLTTGKLYNSPLHF. For the CDR3, the DNA is TGTGCCAGCAGCTTGACGACCGGTAAGCTCTATAATTCACCCCTCCACTTT.